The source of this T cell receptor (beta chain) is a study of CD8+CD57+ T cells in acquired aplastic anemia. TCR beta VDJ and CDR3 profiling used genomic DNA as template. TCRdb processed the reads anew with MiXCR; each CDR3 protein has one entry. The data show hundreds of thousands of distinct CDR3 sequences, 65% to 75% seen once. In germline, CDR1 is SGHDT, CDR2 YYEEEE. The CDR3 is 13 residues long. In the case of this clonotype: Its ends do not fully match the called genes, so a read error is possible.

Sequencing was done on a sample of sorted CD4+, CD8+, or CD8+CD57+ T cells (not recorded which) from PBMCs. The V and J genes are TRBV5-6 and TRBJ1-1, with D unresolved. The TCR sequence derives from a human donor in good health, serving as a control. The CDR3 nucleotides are TGTGCCAGCAGCTTGGTACCTGACACTGAAGCTTCCTTT. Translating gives CASSLVPDTEASF.